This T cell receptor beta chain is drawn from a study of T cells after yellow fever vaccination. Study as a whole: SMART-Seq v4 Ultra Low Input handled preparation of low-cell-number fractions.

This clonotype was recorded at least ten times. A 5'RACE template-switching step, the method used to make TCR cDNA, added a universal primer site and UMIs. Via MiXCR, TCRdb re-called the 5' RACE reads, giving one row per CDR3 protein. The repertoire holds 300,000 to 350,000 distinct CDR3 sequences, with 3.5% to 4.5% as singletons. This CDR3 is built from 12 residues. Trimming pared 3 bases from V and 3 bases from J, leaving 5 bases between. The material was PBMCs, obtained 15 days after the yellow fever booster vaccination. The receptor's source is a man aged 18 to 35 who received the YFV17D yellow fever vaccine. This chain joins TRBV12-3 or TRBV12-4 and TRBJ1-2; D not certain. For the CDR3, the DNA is TGTGCCAGCAGTTTCGCAGACTATGGCTACACCTTC. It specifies CASSFADYGYTF.